This T cell receptor (beta chain) derives from a study of blood T cell repertoires in COVID-19. Study background: PBMCs, B-cell-depleted T cells, or T cells provided the cDNA or gDNA that made up the material.

This CDR3 has 14 residues. V lost 5 bases to trimming and J lost 5 bases; unmatched junction nucleotides: 8. Germline-derived CDR1 and CDR2 are SEHNR and FQNEAQ (reference sequence). Authors' analysis steps: Amplification with reference gene primers provided the estimates of nucleated cell counts. Clones were read by immunoSEQ multiplex PCR, and TCRdb kept only the in-frame ones, dropping some. V and J calls and clone size are those listed in that table; D and trimming were worked out from the DNA. The table has about 78,000 clones, almost 90% seen once; the top ten hold roughly 4.5%. This receptor was taken from a woman older than 75 with active or convalescent COVID-19. The sequenced material came from peripheral blood. The V call is TRBV7-9, the J call TRBJ1-1; 7 bases map to TRBD1. CDR3 loop: CASSPQGSGTEAFF. The CDR3 bases are TGTGCCAGCAGCCCACAGGGGTCGGGGACTGAAGCTTTCTTT.